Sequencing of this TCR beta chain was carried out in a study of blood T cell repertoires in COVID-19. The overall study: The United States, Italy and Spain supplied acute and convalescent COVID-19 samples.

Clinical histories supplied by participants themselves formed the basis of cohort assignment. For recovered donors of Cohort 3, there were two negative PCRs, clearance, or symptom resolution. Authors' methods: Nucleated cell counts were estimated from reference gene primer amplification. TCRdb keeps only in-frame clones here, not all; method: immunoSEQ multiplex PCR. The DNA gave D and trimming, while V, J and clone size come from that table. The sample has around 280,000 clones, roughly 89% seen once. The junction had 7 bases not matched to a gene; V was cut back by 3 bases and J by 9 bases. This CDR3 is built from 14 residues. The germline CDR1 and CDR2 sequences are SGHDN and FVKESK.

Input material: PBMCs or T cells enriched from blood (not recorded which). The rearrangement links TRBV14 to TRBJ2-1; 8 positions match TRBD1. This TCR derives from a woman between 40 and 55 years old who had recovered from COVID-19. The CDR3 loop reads CASSHRGLFVEQFF. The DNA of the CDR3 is TGTGCCAGCAGCCACAGGGGGCTATTCGTTGAGCAGTTCTTC.